One and the same sample provided the 25 T cell receptor beta chains below, sequenced in a study of T cells after yellow fever vaccination. TCRdb analysed the 5' RACE reads with MiXCR anew, one entry per CDR3 protein. The repertoire holds under 350,000 distinct CDR3 sequences, with approximately 4% as singletons. The specimen was PBMCs, collected 5 days after the yellow fever booster vaccination. The receptor set was obtained from a young man who received the YFV17D yellow fever vaccine.

The CDR3 DNA reads TGTGCCAGCAGCCCTGACAGGAGAAGCTACGAGCAGTACTTC. Translating it yields CASSPDRRSYEQYF. The rearrangement uses TRBV27 and TRBJ2-7; D might be TRBD1 (6 bases). With 6 bases removed from V and 3 bases from J, the gap between germline ends came to 15 bases. The CDR3 totals 14 residues. Germline assignment: CDR1 MNHEY and CDR2 SMNVEV (reference sequence).

The V gene is TRBV15, the J gene TRBJ2-3, with D tentatively TRBD2 (6 bases). Germline values: CDR1 LNHNV, CDR2 YYDKDF (reference sequence). The CDR3 sequence is 16 residues long. V lost 1 base to trimming and J lost 5 bases, with 16 bases between them. The CDR3: CATSRVGGLEGDTQYF. CDR3 in DNA: TGTGCCACCAGCAGAGTTGGAGGGCTAGAGGGAGATACGCAGTATTTT.

The DNA of the CDR3 is TGTGCCAGCAGGCGGGGCTTCACAGATACGCAGTATTTT. This codes for CASRRGFTDTQYF. This sequence joins TRBV9 and TRBJ2-3; tentatively, D is TRBD2 (6 bases). CDR1 is SGDLS, CDR2 YYNGEE, per germline. Trimming shortened V by 5 bases and J by 2 bases, and 9 bases separated the two germline ends. This CDR3 has 13 amino acids.

V is TRBV4-3 and J is TRBJ1-1; the D is unclear. The CDR3 totals 14 residues. Germline V gives CDR1 LGHNA, CDR2 YSLEER. Trimming cost V 0 bases and J 0 bases, with 5 bases left between them. The CDR3 nucleotides are TGCGCCAGCAGCCAAGAGAACATGAACACTGAAGCTTTCTTT. This sequence encodes CASSQENMNTEAFF.

This clonotype was recorded many times. The gene calls are TRBV20-1 and TRBJ1-2; D is ambiguous. Germline CDR1 is DFQATT and CDR2 is SNEGSKA (reference sequence). The CDR3 extends over 11 amino acids. V shed 6 bases and J shed 3 bases, with 8 bases lying between them. DNA for the CDR3: TGCAGTGCAGCCACGGACTATGGCTACACCTTC. Its translation: CSAATDYGYTF.

The chain couples TRBV5-1 to TRBJ2-1; the D is unclear. V was trimmed by 7 bases and J by 9 bases, leaving 20 bases between them. The CDR3 has 14 residues. Germline CDR1 reads SGHRS; CDR2 reads YFSETQ. The CDR3 sequence is CASWDNIRQREQFF. The CDR3 coding sequence is TGCGCCAGCTGGGATAATATTCGTCAGCGTGAGCAGTTCTTC.

V gene TRBV29-1 combines with J gene TRBJ2-4; D tentatively fits TRBD1 or TRBD2 (5 bases each). This CDR3 is 12 amino acids long. CDR1 SQVTM and CDR2 ANQGSEA come from the germline V gene. The CDR3 sequence is CSGGWEKNIQYF. The CDR3 bases are TGCAGTGGGGGTTGGGAGAAAAACATTCAGTACTTC.

The chain is built from TRBV12-3 or TRBV12-4 and TRBJ2-1; TRBD1 aligns across 8 bases. V was clipped by 6 bases and J by 7 bases; unmatched bases: 11. The length of the CDR3 is 15 residues. DNA of the CDR3: TGTGCCAGCAGCCATGGACAGGGAGCGGTTAATGAGCAGTTCTTC. Amino acids: CASSHGQGAVNEQFF.

The table lists this clonotype with many counts. The chain employs TRBV6-6 and TRBJ1-3, with TRBD1 identical over 8 bases. CDR1 and CDR2 (germline): MNHNY, SVGAGI (reference sequence). The CDR3 has 14 amino acids. The V and J ends lost 6 bases and 2 bases, in that order; junction bases with no gene match: 3. CDR3 region: CASSLQGAGNTIYF. CDR3 DNA sequence: TGTGCCAGCAGCCTACAGGGGGCTGGAAACACCATATATTTT.

This clonotype appeared a few times. The chain uses TRBV7-9 and TRBJ1-1; no definite D call. The CDR3 extends over 14 amino acids. Germline V CDR1 and CDR2: SEHNR, FQNEAQ (reference sequence). Trimming shortened V by 5 bases and J by 3 bases, and 13 bases separated the two germline ends. The CDR3 spells CASSHSNRDTEAFF. The CDR3 region has the DNA TGTGCCAGCAGCCACAGTAACAGAGACACTGAAGCTTTCTTT.

The V gene is TRBV18, the J gene TRBJ2-7; perhaps D is TRBD1 or TRBD2 (5 bases each). The CDR3 runs 12 residues. V was trimmed by 5 bases and J by 3 bases, leaving 8 bases between them. Germline V CDR1 and CDR2: KGHSH, LQKENI. The CDR3: CASSRGRYEQYF. The CDR3 nucleotides are TGTGCCAGCTCAAGGGGACGCTACGAGCAGTACTTC.

The rearrangement links TRBV5-6 to TRBJ1-2; D remains unclear. Germline V gives CDR1 SGHDT, CDR2 YYEEEE. This CDR3 has 12 residues. Trimming removed 4 bases from V and 3 bases from J, with 7 bases in between. This chain's CDR3 is CASSATDYGYTF. The DNA of the CDR3 is TGTGCCAGCAGCGCCACAGACTATGGCTACACCTTC. The full variable domain, with the rest looked up from reference TRBV5-6 and TRBJ1-2, is DAGVTQSPTHLIKTRGQQVTLRCSPKSGHDTVSWYQQALGQGPQFIFQYYEEEERQRGNFPDRFSGHQFPNYSSELNVNALLLGDSALYLCASSATDYGYTFGSGTRLTVV.

A few counts support this clonotype. The V and J genes are TRBV5-1 and TRBJ2-6; no firm D call. Germline V gives CDR1 SGHRS, CDR2 YFSETQ. This CDR3 is 17 amino acids long. Deletions cut 4 bases from V and 2 bases from J, with 16 bases between. The CDR3 nucleotides are TGCGCCAGCAGCCCTTGGGCTGTTGCCACTGGGGCCAACGTCCTGACTTTC. It specifies CASSPWAVATGANVLTF.

This clonotype was seen at least ten times. The chain has TRBV20-1 and TRBJ1-5; D gene uncertain. With 1 base removed from V and 0 bases from J, the gap between germline ends came to 4 bases. This CDR3 is 13 amino acids long. Germline V CDR1 and CDR2: DFQATT, SNEGSKA (reference sequence). Here the CDR3 DNA reads TGCAGTGCTAGAGGACATAGCAATCAGCCCCAGCATTTT. Residues: CSARGHSNQPQHF.

This clonotype has at least ten counts. In DNA form, the CDR3 reads TGTGCCAGCAGCTCGCGGGGAGGGGAGCTGTTTTTT. Amino acid sequence: CASSSRGGELFF. The chain is built from TRBV7-2 and TRBJ2-2, with TRBD2 as a possible D gene (6 bases). Germline V CDR1 and CDR2: SGHTA, FQGNSA. The CDR3 loop spans 12 amino acids. V lost 4 bases and J lost 8, with 8 bases in between.

The gene calls are TRBV3-1 and TRBJ2-7; possibly TRBD1 or TRBD2 for D (5 bases each). Germline V gene data show CDR1 as LGHDT and CDR2 as YNNKEL (reference sequence). V was trimmed by 2 bases and J by 2 bases, leaving 13 bases between them. The CDR3 runs to 15 residues. In DNA form, the CDR3 reads TGTGCCAGCAGCCAAAATCAGGGAGATGCCTACGAGCAGTACTTC. Protein sequence: CASSQNQGDAYEQYF.

This clonotype was seen more than once but under ten times. The chain combines TRBV28 with TRBJ1-1; 10 bases line up with TRBD1. Germline lookup yields CDR1 MDHEN and CDR2 SYDVKM. The CDR3 runs to 13 residues. Losses at the gene ends were 2 bases for V and 9 bases for J; bases not matched to a gene: 3. This CDR3 reads CASSLRDRGKAFF. In DNA form, the CDR3 reads TGTGCCAGCAGTTTAAGGGACAGGGGAAAAGCTTTCTTT.

This clonotype was counted a few times. The chain couples TRBV5-1 to TRBJ2-3; D might be TRBD2 (6 bases). This CDR3 has 16 amino acids. V gave up 0 bases and J gave up 0 bases, with 11 bases separating them. Germline V CDR1 and CDR2: SGHRS, YFSETQ. The CDR3 loop reads CASSLGLEGSTDTQYF. As DNA, the CDR3 is TGCGCCAGCAGCTTGGGACTAGAAGGTAGCACAGATACGCAGTATTTT.

This clonotype was seen at least ten times. The chain uses TRBV5-1 and TRBJ2-1; D might be TRBD1 or TRBD2, each matching 5 bases. Trimming left V 0 bases short and J 5 bases short, with 9 bases between. The CDR3 consists of 14 residues. Germline V gene lookup returns CDR1 SGHRS and CDR2 YFSETQ. The CDR3 coding sequence is TGCGCCAGCAGCTTGGGGGACCTCCACAATGAGCAGTTCTTC. The encoded protein is CASSLGDLHNEQFF.

This clonotype has a handful of counts. The gene calls are TRBV20-1 and TRBJ1-1; maybe TRBD1 (5 bases). The germline V gene encodes CDR1 DFQATT and CDR2 SNEGSKA (reference sequence). V dropped 6 bases and J dropped 11 bases, with 25 bases sitting between them. CDR3 size: 14 residues. This CDR3 reads CSARMGLLLLGAFF. The CDR3 DNA reads as TGCAGTGCCCGGATGGGACTTCTTCTACTGGGGGCTTTCTTT.

A few counts support this clonotype. J is TRBJ1-1 and V is TRBV20-1; unclear D gene. Trimming took 0 bases from V and 6 from J, leaving 11 bases between them. The CDR3 covers 13 residues. CDR1 is DFQATT and CDR2 is SNEGSKA in the germline V gene (reference sequence). As DNA, the CDR3 is TGCAGTGCTAGAGATCGAGGGCCCCCTGAAGCTTTCTTT. Residues: CSARDRGPPEAFF.

The rearrangement links TRBV7-2 to TRBJ1-1; 7 bases align to TRBD1. CDR3 size: 15 residues. Germline-derived CDR1 and CDR2 are SGHTA and FQGNSA. The V segment lost 5 bases and the J segment 3 bases; nucleotides outside the gene matches: 9. The CDR3 DNA follows: TGTGCCAGCAGCCCCAGGGGGGGCCGGTACACTGAAGCTTTCTTT. Translated, it gives CASSPRGGRYTEAFF.

The chain employs TRBV30 and TRBJ1-2; D is unresolved. CDR3 length: 14 residues. V shed 2 bases and J shed 5 bases, with 15 bases lying between them. Per the germline V gene, CDR1 is GTSNPN and CDR2 is SVGIG (reference sequence). CDR3 DNA: TGTGCCTGGAGTCGCACCTCCACGAAATATGGCTACACCTTC. The encoded protein is CAWSRTSTKYGYTF.

This clonotype was counted between two and nine times. The V and J genes are TRBV5-4 and TRBJ2-7; 8 bases agree with TRBD1. CDR3 length: 16 amino acids. CDR1 is SGHNT and CDR2 is YYREEE in the germline V gene (reference sequence). V dropped 4 bases and J dropped 4; count of bases not matched to a gene: 13. CDR3 in amino acids: CASSRGGQGKRYEQYF. The DNA of the CDR3 is TGTGCCAGCAGCCGGGGAGGACAGGGTAAAAGGTACGAGCAGTACTTC.

The V and J genes are TRBV7-2 and TRBJ2-7; the D gene is possibly TRBD1 (5 bases). Trimming pared 6 bases from V and 6 bases from J, leaving 18 bases between. The CDR3 loop spans 14 amino acids. Germline CDR1 and CDR2: SGHTA and FQGNSA. CDR3 region: CASRTQGRSSEQYF. The CDR3, as DNA: TGTGCCAGCAGGACCCAGGGTAGGTCGAGCGAGCAGTACTTC.